The next 23 T cell receptor beta chains were all read from a single sample in a study of CXCR3-negative and CXCR3-positive naive CD8 T cells. Notes on the study in general: CXCR3-negative naive cells had less hydrophobic TRB CDR3s than did CXCR3-positive naive cells.

TRB cDNA libraries were made by UMI-labeled 5' RACE. Following a re-call of the 5' RACE reads, TCRdb has one entry per CDR3 protein and lacks DNA. The sample's table shows approximately 100,000 distinct CDR3 sequences. These receptors lack a known antigen. The sequencing input was naive CXCR3+ CD8+ T cells from blood. Sample subset: CD45RO-CCR7+CD27+CD95- naive CD8+ T cells expressing CXCR3 (TNR3+). The source is a human donor in good health. Some clones in this sample may be carry-over from other donors' samples.

The chain is built from TRBV5-4 and TRBJ1-2; TCRdb outputs TRBD1, but without DNA this stays unchecked. CDR1 and CDR2 (germline): SGHNT, YYREEE (reference sequence). The CDR3 is made up of 16 amino acids. This CDR3 is CASSLSRGDPDYGYTF.

The chain is built from TRBV21-1 and TRBJ2-3. TRBV21-1 is an annotated pseudogene. The CDR3 spans 16 residues. The CDR3 here is CASSKQREGGTDTQYF.

The CDR3 protein is CSVEGKHGYTF. The chain uses TRBV29-1 and TRBJ1-2. This CDR3 spans 11 amino acids. Germline-derived CDR1 and CDR2 are SQVTM and ANQGSEA.

This chain connects TRBV7-6 to TRBJ1-6; the D gene TCRdb calls, TRBD1, cannot be checked with no DNA. CDR1 SGHVS and CDR2 FNYEAQ come from the germline V gene. This CDR3 contains 14 residues. CDR3: CASSAQGPNSPLHF.

V and J are TRBV7-2 and TRBJ2-1; the TCRdb D gene call, TRBD2, has no DNA to confirm it. Looked up from germline, CDR1 is SGHTA and CDR2 is FQGNSA. The CDR3 consists of 17 residues. The CDR3 here is CASTGPAASGVVNEQFF.

This sequence joins TRBV9 and TRBJ2-2; TCRdb returns TRBD1, unconfirmable since there is no DNA. The germline V gene encodes CDR1 SGDLS and CDR2 YYNGEE. The CDR3 is 16 amino acids. The CDR3 here is CASSVAGGVDTGELFF.

The J gene is TRBJ2-7, the V gene TRBV14; without DNA, the TCRdb call of TRBD1 cannot be checked. CDR3 length equals 15 residues. CDR1 is SGHDN, CDR2 FVKESK, per germline. CDR3: CASSLTGDISYEQYF.

V is TRBV7-6 and J is TRBJ2-5. CDR1 is SGHVS, CDR2 FNYEAQ, per germline. The CDR3 consists of 15 residues. Here the CDR3 reads CAGSLGAATQETQYF.

The V call is TRBV7-8, the J call TRBJ2-3; the TRBD1 assignment by TCRdb is unverifiable without DNA. The CDR3 is made up of 15 amino acids. The germline gives CDR1 SGHVS, CDR2 FQNEAQ. The CDR3 here is CASSLRQGGTDTQYF.

The chain uses TRBV12-3 or TRBV12-4 and TRBJ2-3. CDR3 length: 12 amino acids. This CDR3 is CASKASRDTQYF.

The J gene is TRBJ2-7, the V gene TRBV10-2. CDR3 length: 11 amino acids. Germline assignment: CDR1 WSHSY and CDR2 SAAADI. Here the CDR3 reads CASSESVEQYF.

This chain's CDR3 is CASSVGGRANIQYF. The chain joins TRBV9 to TRBJ2-4; TCRdb lists TRBD1, though no DNA is available to test this call. The CDR3 has 14 amino acids. Germline V lookup: CDR1 SGDLS, CDR2 YYNGEE.

The chain carries TRBV7-9 and TRBJ2-2; TCRdb returns TRBD1, unconfirmable since there is no DNA. CDR1 SEHNR and CDR2 FQNEAQ come from the germline V gene (reference sequence). The CDR3 has 15 amino acids. The CDR3 region is CASSAGQGEVGELFF.

The chain links TRBV7-9 to TRBJ2-5. The CDR3 totals 14 residues. Germline V lookup: CDR1 SEHNR, CDR2 FQNEAQ (reference sequence). CDR3 amino acids: CASSSGRQEETQYF.

The chain combines TRBV27 with TRBJ2-7; TCRdb reports TRBD1, a call that lacks DNA to check it against. There are 17 residues in the CDR3. CDR1 and CDR2 (germline): MNHEY, SMNVEV (reference sequence). Here the CDR3 reads CASSPRQGSDAVVEQYF.

The V gene is TRBV28, the J gene TRBJ2-1; lacking DNA, the TRBD1 call made by TCRdb goes unchecked. Germline CDR1 reads MDHEN; CDR2 reads SYDVKM. This CDR3 has 16 amino acids. The CDR3 loop is CASSLIRDRGNNEQFF.

The CDR3 spells CASSMTSLGEQFF. The gene calls are TRBV7-6 and TRBJ2-1; without DNA, the TCRdb call of TRBD2 cannot be checked. The CDR3 consists of 13 residues. Germline V gene data show CDR1 as SGHVS and CDR2 as FNYEAQ.

The rearrangement uses TRBV29-1 and TRBJ2-7. The CDR3 has 15 amino acids. The germline gives CDR1 SQVTM, CDR2 ANQGSEA. CDR3 region: CSVEVAILPGYEQYF.

The chain links TRBV7-3 to TRBJ2-1; TCRdb's D call of TRBD2 is untestable without DNA. There are 18 residues in the CDR3. Germline loops: CDR1 SGHTA, CDR2 FQGTGA. The CDR3 sequence: CASSLQTTSGGAAHEQFF.

V gene TRBV7-8 combines with J gene TRBJ2-5; TCRdb's D call, TRBD2, is unchecked because there is no DNA. The CDR3 loop spans 13 amino acids. Germline-derived CDR1 and CDR2 are SGHVS and FQNEAQ. CDR3: CASSLEDRETQYF.

The genes are TRBV9 and TRBJ2-7; TCRdb lists TRBD1, though no DNA is available to test this call. CDR1 is SGDLS, CDR2 YYNGEE, per germline. The CDR3 loop spans 15 amino acids. CDR3 loop: CASCEGTGVSYEQYF.

The V gene is TRBV11-2, the J gene TRBJ2-3; the TCRdb call, TRBD1, lacks DNA for checking. This CDR3 has 13 residues. In germline, CDR1 is SGHAT, CDR2 FQNNGV. The CDR3 region is CATRPVGGDTQYF.

The CDR3 protein is CASSPPVGGAVDTQYF. This chain joins TRBV7-9 and TRBJ2-3; TCRdb's D call of TRBD1 is untestable without DNA. Germline CDR1 reads SEHNR; CDR2 reads FQNEAQ (reference sequence). The CDR3 totals 16 residues.